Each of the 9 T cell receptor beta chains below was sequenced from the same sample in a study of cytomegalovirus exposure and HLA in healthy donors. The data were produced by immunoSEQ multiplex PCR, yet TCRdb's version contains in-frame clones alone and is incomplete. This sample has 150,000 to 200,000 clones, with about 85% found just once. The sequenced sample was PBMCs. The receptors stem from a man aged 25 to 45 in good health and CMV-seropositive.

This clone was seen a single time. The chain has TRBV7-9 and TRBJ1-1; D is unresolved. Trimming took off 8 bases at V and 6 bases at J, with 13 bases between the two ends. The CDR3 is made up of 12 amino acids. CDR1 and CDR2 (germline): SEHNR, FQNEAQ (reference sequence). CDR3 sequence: CASVEWSAEAFF. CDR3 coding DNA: TGTGCCAGCGTAGAATGGTCCGCTGAAGCTTTCTTT.

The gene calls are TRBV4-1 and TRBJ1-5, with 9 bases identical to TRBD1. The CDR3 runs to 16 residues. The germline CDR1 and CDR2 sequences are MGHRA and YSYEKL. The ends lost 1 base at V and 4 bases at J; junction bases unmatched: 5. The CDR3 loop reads CASSQGGDRGNQPQHF. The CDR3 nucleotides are TGCGCCAGCAGCCAAGGGGGTGACAGGGGGAATCAGCCCCAGCATTTT.

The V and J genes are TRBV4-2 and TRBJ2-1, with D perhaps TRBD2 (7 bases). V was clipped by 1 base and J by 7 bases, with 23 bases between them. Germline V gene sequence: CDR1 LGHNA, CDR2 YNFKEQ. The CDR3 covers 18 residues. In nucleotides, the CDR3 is TGTGCCAGCAGCCAAGGGAAAACCCGGGGGGCGGGTAGGAATGAGCAGTTCTTC. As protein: CASSQGKTRGAGRNEQFF.

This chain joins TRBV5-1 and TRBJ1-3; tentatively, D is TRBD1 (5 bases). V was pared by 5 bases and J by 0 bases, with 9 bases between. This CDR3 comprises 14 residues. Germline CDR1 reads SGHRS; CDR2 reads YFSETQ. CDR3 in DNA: TGCGCCAGCAGAGACAGACTCTCTGGAAACACCATATATTTT. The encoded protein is CASRDRLSGNTIYF. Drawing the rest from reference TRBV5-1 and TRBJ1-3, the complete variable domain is KAGVTQTPRYLIKTRGQQVTLSCSPISGHRSVSWYQQTPGQGLQFLFEYFSETQRNKGNFPGRFSGRQFSNSRSEMNVSTLELGDSALYLCASRDRLSGNTIYFGEGSWLTVV.

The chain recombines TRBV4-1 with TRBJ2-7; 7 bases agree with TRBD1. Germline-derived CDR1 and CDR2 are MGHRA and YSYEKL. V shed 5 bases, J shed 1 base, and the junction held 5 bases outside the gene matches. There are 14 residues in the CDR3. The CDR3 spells CASSTRQGSYEQYF. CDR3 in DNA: TGCGCCAGCAGCACACGACAGGGTTCCTACGAGCAGTACTTC.

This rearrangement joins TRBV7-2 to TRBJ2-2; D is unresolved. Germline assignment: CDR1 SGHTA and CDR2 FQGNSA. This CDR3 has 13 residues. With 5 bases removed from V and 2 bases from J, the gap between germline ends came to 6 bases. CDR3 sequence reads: CASSPFNTGELFF. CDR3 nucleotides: TGTGCCAGCAGCCCGTTTAACACCGGGGAGCTGTTTTTT.

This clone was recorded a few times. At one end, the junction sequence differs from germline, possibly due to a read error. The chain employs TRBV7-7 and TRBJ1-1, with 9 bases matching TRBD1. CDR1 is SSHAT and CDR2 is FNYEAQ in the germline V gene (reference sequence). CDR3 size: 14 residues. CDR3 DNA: TGTGCTAGCAGGATTAGCGAGGACAGGGGTGAAGCTTTCTTT. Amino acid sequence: CASRISEDRGEAFF.

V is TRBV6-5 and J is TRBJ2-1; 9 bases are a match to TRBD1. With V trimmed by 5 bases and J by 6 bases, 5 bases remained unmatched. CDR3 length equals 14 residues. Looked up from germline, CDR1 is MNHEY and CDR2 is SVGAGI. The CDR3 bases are TGTGCCAGCAGTGCGGGACAGGGAGGCAATGAGCAGTTCTTC. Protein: CASSAGQGGNEQFF.

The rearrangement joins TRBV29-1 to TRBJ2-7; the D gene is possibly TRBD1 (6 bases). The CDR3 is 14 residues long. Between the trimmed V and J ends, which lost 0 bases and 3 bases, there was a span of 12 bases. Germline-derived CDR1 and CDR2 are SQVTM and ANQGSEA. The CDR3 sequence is CSVEDQTGLYEQYF. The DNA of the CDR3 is TGCAGCGTTGAAGATCAGACAGGACTCTACGAGCAGTACTTC.